This TCR beta chain was sequenced in a study of control samples from healthy donors and cancer patients. This clone was recorded only once. The CDR3 runs to 15 residues. The germline V gene has CDR1 KGHSH and CDR2 LQKENI. V trimming: 0 bases; J trimming: 7 bases; junction bases outside the gene matches: 5. Libraries were prepared by immunoSEQ multiplex PCR; TCRdb keeps only in-frame clonotypes and omits some of them. The profile shows some 77,000 clones, around 90% of them singletons. Material for sequencing was blood. The chain is built from TRBV18 and TRBJ2-5; 10 nucleotides align to TRBD2. The receptor's source is a woman aged 55-70 years in good health. The CDR3 loop reads CASSPPLAGGPTQYF. The DNA for the CDR3 is TGTGCCAGCTCACCACCGTTAGCGGGAGGCCCGACCCAGTACTTC.